This TCR beta chain was captured in a study of blood T cell repertoires in COVID-19 (dated by TCRdb to 2020 to 2021). With regard to the full study: Samples from collaborators originated in the United States, Italy and Spain and spanned both the acute and convalescent phases of COVID-19. The material from the prospective study consisted of cDNA or gDNA derived from T cells, B-cell-depleted T cells, or PBMCs. HLA class I and class II types, where available, came from metadata supplied by the sample provider rather than from assay-based typing. Samples were obtained from the ongoing ImmuneRACE study (first 160 participants) and from 1,254 subjects provided by 6 global collaborators. Sample metadata almost always included a de-identified subject ID, COVID-19 status, age in years and sex. The repertoires were made available in a free public database intended to serve as a resource for research on the immune response to SARS-CoV-2. The dataset comprised deeply sampled blood TCRbeta repertoires from subjects exposed to, actively infected with, or recovered from COVID-19. On the study overall, not on this receptor specifically: Clinical and demographic metadata were provided uncurated, with the amount varying by source and participant.

TCRbeta CDR3 regions were amplified from genomic DNA by means of the immunoSEQ Assay, a bias-controlled multiplex PCR. The authors processed their data as follows. The number of nucleated cells in each sample was estimated by amplification of reference gene primers within the assay. To quantify the absolute abundance of each unique TCRbeta CDR3 rearrangement, sequence reads were collapsed and filtered. For each sample, productive Simpson clonality was calculated by taking the square root of Simpson's diversity index across productive rearrangements. The clones in this table, taken by TCRdb from immuneACCESS, are in-frame only. Not every clone is retained; where verified, under half of the shortfall comes from an unresolved V gene, and the cause of the rest is unknown. V and J calls and clone size are as listed in that table; D and trimming were resolved from the DNA. For this sample there are about 46,000 clones; approximately 85% appear just once. Together, the top ten hold about 15% of the sample.

Comment on this clone: What antigen it recognizes has not been identified. No clone much larger than this one lies a single base away; base qualities are absent.

Each collaborating institution followed its own protocols to collect whole blood in K2EDTA tubes. For TCRbeta analysis, collaborator samples were shipped as frozen whole blood, as isolated PBMCs, or as DNA extracted from either sample type. After removal of 4 bases from V and 8 bases from J, the junction retains 2 bases not matched to a gene. The germline V gene provides CDR1 LGHNA and CDR2 YSLEER. The CDR3 numbers 14 residues from cysteine through phenylalanine. Just the 42-base CDR3 DNA is kept, in frame starting at base 1. Sequencing was done on a sample of peripheral blood. Rearrangement joined TRBV4-3 to TRBJ1-4, with 12 bases matching TRBD1. This sequence originates from a human donor in a cohort sampled during active COVID-19. The donor label of this sample is uncertain. The DNA sequence is given as TGCGCCAGCAGCCCGGGACAGGGGGCGGAAAAACTGTTTTTT. It translates to CASSPGQGAEKLFF.